One TCR beta chain is described in this entry. This clone was detected a few times. Its cognate antigen has yet to be identified. Base qualities are not recorded, but no much larger clone differs from it by a single base. From its cysteine to its phenylalanine, the CDR3 spans 13 amino acids. The read is trimmed to its CDR3 DNA, 39 bases read in frame from base 1. Germline trimming: 5 bases from V, 6 bases from J; junction bases outside gene matches: 7. The germline V gene supplies CDR1 SGHTA and CDR2 FQGTGA. This entry is derived from a study of cytomegalovirus exposure and HLA in healthy donors (dated by TCRdb to about 2017). Concerning the study at large: An earlier analysis of some 550 of the donors reported about 290 Gb of sequence data and 117 million unique TCR beta sequences from around 200 million T cells. Approximately 300 gigabases of sequencing data and around 88 million unique TCR sequences made up an early release that covered approximately 650 HLA-typed donors. The genetic ancestry cluster associated with self-reported Caucasian donors included approximately 85% of the roughly 400 genotyped donors. The study aimed to test whether signatures of past pathogen exposure could be identified by cataloging public T cell receptors. Using immunosequencing, the study profiled T cell repertoires from around 670 subjects and related those repertoires to cytomegalovirus serostatus. In addition to the first cohort of around 670 subjects, a separate validation cohort of some 120 different subjects was used. To predict cytomegalovirus infection status, the study brought together high-throughput TCR immunosequencing, statistical association of individual TCRs with disease status, and machine learning. In a later analysis, previously published TCR beta repertoires from about 670 donors were re-analyzed and high-resolution HLA genotyping was added so that TCR occurrence patterns could be studied. In the later analysis, no new phenotypic data were used to find candidate immune exposures; instead, reliance was placed on TCR beta sequences and their occurrence across donors. An earlier analysis of several hundred of the donors applied high-throughput TCR beta sequencing to assess whether each TCR beta V gene segment acted as functional or pseudogenic. Donor age, sex, ethnicity and CMV serostatus were compiled alongside the repertoire data. In a later genetic analysis, genome-wide SNP genotypes for 398 of the 666 donors were used, and that subset was treated as a discovery cohort. Every repertoire in the discovery cohort had been generated on one and the same sequencing platform. Class I and class II HLA loci were covered by the typing at four-digit resolution. The number of donors typed differed by locus, with about 629-640 for A, B, C, DRB1 and DQB1, more than 500 for DQA1, some 570 for DPA1, and around 450 for DPB1. Four to six DR-DQ haplotypes were handled as single units for association and clustering because linkage in the cohort was strong. Among a few hundred genotyped donors of the cohort, an average of around 240,000 unique TCR beta nucleotide sequences were sequenced per donor, around 18% of them non-productive. The investigation overall reported the following: CMV serostatus was the only immune exposure information available for the cohort. The earlier analysis of about 600 of the donors excluded 15 to 20 rarely observed V segments, including chromosome 9 orphons, because counts were too low. HLA typing was unavailable for some donors at each locus, so association tests used only the typed subset. A further reported finding was that TCR beta sequences accurately predicted the HLA-A and HLA-B alleles for most subjects in the first cohort. A cluster of highly shared sequence variants was judged likely to represent a technical artifact of the sequencing pipeline. Presence/absence analyses assumed roughly uniform sequencing depth across donors, an assumption that may not hold. Because the 87-base-pair reads could not distinguish some IMGT-functional V segments, including TRBV6-2 and TRBV6-3, those segments were excluded. At a false discovery rate of 0.05, a later analysis linked about 16,000 TCR beta sequences to specific HLA alleles. Most CMV-associated TCR beta chains appeared to be HLA-restricted in a later analysis, and the HLA associations seemed to be driven largely by CMV exposure. The classifier was reported to diagnose cytomegalovirus status with high specificity and sensitivity in both the original cohort and the validation cohort. Across donors, most TCR sequences were observed very rarely, whereas some public TCRs were present in many individuals. According to a later analysis, TCR association rates differed among HLA loci, with DRB1 alleles showing the most associated TCRs and HLA-C alleles showing the fewest. A later analysis reported that several top co-occurrence clusters appeared linked to parvovirus B19, influenza, CMV and Epstein-Barr virus. The cohort was sequenced for TCR beta chains only, and without alpha or paired-chain data the features that could be detected were limited. Linkage disequilibrium might explain the correlated functional status among segregating V segments, but an unknown experimental factor could not be ruled out. V-gene and J-gene trimming of TCR beta chains was associated with a missense DCLRE1C variant in a later genetic analysis, and the association was replicated in an independent cohort. Compared with the roughly 720-donor mean, donors in an Asian-associated ancestry cluster had fewer N-insertions in productive TCRs, according to a later genetic analysis. A total of fewer than 200 TCR beta chains were listed by the study as associated with cytomegalovirus. In vitro tests confirmed that a few of the cytomegalovirus-associated TCR beta chains recognize cytomegalovirus antigens. The authors suggested that the approach could potentially be extended to other disease states and immunological phenotypes. Strong co-occurrence of HLA alleles, especially DR and DQ, made assigning TCR associations to individual alleles difficult. In an earlier analysis of some 540 of the donors, most TCR beta V segments appeared in productive rearrangements about 87% or about 30% of the time, broadly matching IMGT annotations. In a later analysis, HLA-associated TCR beta chains were found to be more clonally expanded and to have lower generation probabilities than equally common non-associated chains.

The cohort was made up of around 720 healthy bone marrow donors. Cohort members were all nominally healthy when sampled, although unrecorded immune exposures were likely present. The donor was CMV seropositive and was included in the group of 250 to 300 seropositive cohort members. Each donor provided a peripheral blood sample, and peripheral blood mononuclear cells were used for TCR beta sequencing. The Qiagen DNeasy Blood Extraction Kit was used to extract genomic DNA from the blood cell samples. Library preparation was by the immunoSEQ multiplex PCR assay. For the multiplex PCR, a mixture combining 60 forward primers for TCR Vbeta segments and 13 reverse primers for TCR Jbeta segments was used. A multiplex PCR assay on genomic DNA amplified the CDR3 region of rearranged TCR beta genes. The Illumina HiSeq System was used to sequence the amplified TCR beta libraries as 87-base-pair reads. Processing in the source paper ran as follows. In a later analysis, tens of millions of unique TCR beta chains were counted across the approximately 620 repertoires, and around 10 million of these chains were shared by at least two donors. A nearest-neighbor algorithm error-corrected the raw reads and collapsed the reads into unique sequences, merging closely related sequences to remove PCR and sequencing errors. CDR3 sequences were aligned to IMGT reference sequences to assign V, D and J gene segments. For a sequence to be retained, a match of at least six nucleotides was required to both a V gene segment and a J gene segment. A rearrangement was called productive if the CDR3 had no stop codons and remained in frame with V and J, and every other rearrangement was called non-productive. Following IMGT convention, CDR3 was defined as the stretch from the second conserved V-encoded cysteine to the conserved J-encoded phenylalanine. The earlier analysis of 587 of the donors excluded sequences that lacked an unambiguous match to a single V gene segment. An earlier analysis of 587 of the donors classified V segments as functional when productive rearrangements were above 56.7% and as segregating when the standard deviation between donors was above 5%. A statistical classification framework was built to diagnose cytomegalovirus status from the catalog of TCR beta chain sequences. In a later analysis, V and J genes were assigned by comparing TCR nucleotide sequences against IMGT/GENE-DB human TR gene sequences. In a later analysis, CDR3 sequences and most-parsimonious VDJ recombination scenarios were assigned using the TCRdist pipeline. In a later analysis, each TCR beta chain was defined by its CDR3 amino acid sequence together with its V-gene family, and reads without a unique V-gene family were excluded. To address suspected cross-contamination and a sequencing artifact, a later analysis removed 550 to 750 highly shared, low-generation-probability nucleotide sequences. In a later analysis, a clonal expansion index was calculated for each public chain from normalized within-repertoire ranks of inferred template counts. In a later analysis, generation probabilities were computed using a VDJ recombination model fitted to out-of-frame rearrangements, and the results were checked against IGoR. In a later analysis, hypergeometric tests were used to score TCR-TCR, TCR-HLA and TCR-CMV co-occurrence, with a repertoire-size bias correction applied to TCR pairs. To estimate false discovery rates, a later analysis permuted the HLA or CMV assignments 20 times. A later analysis grouped co-occurring TCRs with DBSCAN, adding TCRdist sequence similarity when clustering within HLA-allele-positive subsets. Co-occurrence clustering excluded repertoires with fewer than 30,000 or more than 120,000 public chains, plus five with anomalous nucleotide sharing. TCRdb's version of the immuneACCESS table is confined to in-frame rearrangements and falls short of the full clone set. An unresolved V gene accounts for under half of the shortfall where checked; the remainder is of unknown origin. V and J calls and clone size follow that table, whereas D and trimming were derived from the DNA. This sample comprises roughly 100,000 clones, roughly 70% of them detected only once. The ten largest clones take up roughly a tenth of the sample.

The chain is assembled from TRBV7-3 and TRBJ2-7; the central 7 bases match TRBD1. This TCR came from a man aged 35-49 years in good health and CMV-seropositive. Input material: PBMCs. The CDR3 loop reads CASSLDRSVEQYF. The DNA is TGTGCCAGCAGCCTGGACAGGTCGGTCGAGCAGTACTTC.